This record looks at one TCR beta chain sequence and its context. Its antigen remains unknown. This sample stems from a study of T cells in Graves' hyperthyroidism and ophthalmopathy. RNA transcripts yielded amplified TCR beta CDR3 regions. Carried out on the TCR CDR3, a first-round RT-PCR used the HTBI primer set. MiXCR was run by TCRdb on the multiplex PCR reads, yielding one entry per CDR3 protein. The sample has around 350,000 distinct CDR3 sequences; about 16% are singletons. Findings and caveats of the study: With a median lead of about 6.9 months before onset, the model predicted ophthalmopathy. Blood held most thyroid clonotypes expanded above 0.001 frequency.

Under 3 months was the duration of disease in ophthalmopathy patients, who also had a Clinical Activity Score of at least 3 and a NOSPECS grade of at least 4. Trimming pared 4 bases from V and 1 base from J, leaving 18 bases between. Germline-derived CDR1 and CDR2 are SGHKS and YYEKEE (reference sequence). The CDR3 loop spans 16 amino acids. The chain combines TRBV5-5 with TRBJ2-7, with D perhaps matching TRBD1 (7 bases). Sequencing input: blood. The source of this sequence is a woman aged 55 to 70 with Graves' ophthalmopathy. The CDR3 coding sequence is TGTGCCAGCAGCATCCACTCCAGGGGGGTGTCCTACGAGCAGTACTTC. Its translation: CASSIHSRGVSYEQYF.